This TCR beta chain was found in a study of cytomegalovirus exposure and HLA in healthy donors (TCRdb year 2017). With respect to the entire study: A later analysis indicated that the 90 to 150 validation repertoires were generated on the platform also employed for the roughly 650 repertoires of the first cohort. High-throughput TCR immunosequencing, statistical association of individual TCRs with disease status, and machine learning were combined to predict cytomegalovirus infection status. Besides the first cohort of approximately 710 subjects, a separate validation cohort made up of over 95 different subjects was used. The study aimed to test whether cataloging public T cell receptors could reveal signatures of past pathogen exposure.

Donors formed part of the validation cohort, which comprised approximately 130 subjects and was distinct from the first cohort of several hundred subjects. The library was prepared using the immunoSEQ multiplex PCR assay. In the source study's methods: A statistical classification framework was built for diagnosing cytomegalovirus status from the catalog of TCR beta chain sequences. Not all clones reach the TCRdb copy of this immuneACCESS table, which keeps in-frame sequences only. Checked studies attribute under half of the gap to unresolved V genes and leave the rest unexplained. The D gene and trimming were derived from the DNA, and the V and J assignments and clone size from that table. For this sample the table gives tens of thousands of clones, of which about 96% were detected only once. The ten top clones hold 1.5% to 2% of the sample. The V end gives up 0 bases and the J end 6 bases, leaving 9 bases in the junction not matched to a gene. As encoded in the germline V gene (reference sequence), CDR1 is LNHNV while CDR2 is YYDKDF. The CDR3 runs 17 residues from the cysteine to the phenylalanine. The CDR3 DNA has 51 bases and is translated from base 1.

About this clone itself: It has no known antigen specificity. No base quality values were provided; no much bigger clone lies one nucleotide off.

Overall results and qualifications from the work: In vitro tests confirmed that three of the cytomegalovirus-associated TCR beta chains recognize cytomegalovirus antigens. All 120 or so repertoires were used to score co-occurrence in the validation cohort in a later analysis, because that analysis had no HLA typing for the cohort. In the study, approximately 160 TCR beta chains were listed as associated with cytomegalovirus. The authors suggested that the approach could potentially be extended to other disease states and immunological phenotypes. Of the cluster scores, roughly 95% were above 0 in a later analysis, which found that TCRs clustered in the first cohort also tended to co-occur in the 95 to 150 validation repertoires. Most TCR sequences were observed very rarely across donors, whereas some public TCRs were present in many individuals. Cytomegalovirus status was reported to be diagnosed by the classifier with high specificity and sensitivity in both the original and validation cohorts.

The rearranged segments are TRBV15 and TRBJ2-2; 8 central bases correspond to TRBD1. Sequenced input: PBMCs. The receptor's source is a man between 18 and 29 years old in good health and CMV-seropositive. The DNA is TGTGCCACCAGCAGAGATCATCAGGGGGCGTCCGCCGGGGAGCTGTTTTTT. This gives the protein CATSRDHQGASAGELFF.